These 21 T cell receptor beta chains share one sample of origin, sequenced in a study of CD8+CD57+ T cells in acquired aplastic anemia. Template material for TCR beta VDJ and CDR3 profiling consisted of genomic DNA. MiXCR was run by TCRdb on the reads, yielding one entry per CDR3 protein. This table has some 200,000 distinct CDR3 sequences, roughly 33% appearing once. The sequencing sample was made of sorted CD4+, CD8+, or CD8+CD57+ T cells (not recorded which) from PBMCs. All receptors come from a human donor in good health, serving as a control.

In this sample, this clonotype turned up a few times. This chain's CDR3 is CASSWGDEQFF. CDR3 nucleotides: TGCGCCAGCAGCTGGGGAGATGAGCAGTTCTTC. This chain connects TRBV5-1 to TRBJ2-1; possibly TRBD2 for D (5 bases). V lost 3 bases to trimming and J lost 8 bases, with 6 bases between them. The CDR3 sequence is 11 residues long. Per the germline V gene, CDR1 is SGHRS and CDR2 is YFSETQ.

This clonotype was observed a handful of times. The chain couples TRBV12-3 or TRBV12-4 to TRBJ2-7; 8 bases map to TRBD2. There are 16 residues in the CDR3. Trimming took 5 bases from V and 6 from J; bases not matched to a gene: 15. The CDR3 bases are TGTGCCAGCAGTCCCGGAAGCGGGGGCGAGAGTGGCGAGCAGTACTTC. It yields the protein CASSPGSGGESGEQYF.

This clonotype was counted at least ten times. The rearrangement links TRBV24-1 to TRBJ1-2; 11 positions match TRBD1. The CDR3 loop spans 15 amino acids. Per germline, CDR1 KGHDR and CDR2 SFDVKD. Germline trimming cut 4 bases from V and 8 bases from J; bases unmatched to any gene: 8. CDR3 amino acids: CATSDRDRGFGGYTF. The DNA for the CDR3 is TGTGCCACCAGTGACCGGGACAGGGGGTTCGGCGGCTACACCTTC.

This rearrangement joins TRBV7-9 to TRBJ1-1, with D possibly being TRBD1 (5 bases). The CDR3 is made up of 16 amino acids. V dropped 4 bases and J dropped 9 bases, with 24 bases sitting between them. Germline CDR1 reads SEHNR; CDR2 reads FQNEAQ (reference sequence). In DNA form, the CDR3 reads TGTGCCAGCAGCTCGAACTCCGTGGGGCGCATTTATCAAGCTTTCTTT. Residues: CASSSNSVGRIYQAFF.

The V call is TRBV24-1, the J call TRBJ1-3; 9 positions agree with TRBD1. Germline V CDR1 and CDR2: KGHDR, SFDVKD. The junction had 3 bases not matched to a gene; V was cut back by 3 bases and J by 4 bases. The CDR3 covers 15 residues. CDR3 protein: CATSDKGQGGNTIYF. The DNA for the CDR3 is TGTGCCACCAGTGATAAGGGACAGGGCGGAAACACCATATATTTT.

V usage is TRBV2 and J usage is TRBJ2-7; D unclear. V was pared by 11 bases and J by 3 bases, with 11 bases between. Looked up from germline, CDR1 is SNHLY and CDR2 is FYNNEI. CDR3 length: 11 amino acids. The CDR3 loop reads CASDLNYEQYF. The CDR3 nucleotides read TGTGCCTCCGACCTCAACTACGAGCAGTACTTC.

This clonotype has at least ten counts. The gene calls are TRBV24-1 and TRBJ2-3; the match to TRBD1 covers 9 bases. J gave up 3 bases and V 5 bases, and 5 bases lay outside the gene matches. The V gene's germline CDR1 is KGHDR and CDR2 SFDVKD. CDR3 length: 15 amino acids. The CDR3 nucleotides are TGTGCCACCAGTGGGACCGGGACAGGGACAGATACGCAGTATTTT. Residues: CATSGTGTGTDTQYF.

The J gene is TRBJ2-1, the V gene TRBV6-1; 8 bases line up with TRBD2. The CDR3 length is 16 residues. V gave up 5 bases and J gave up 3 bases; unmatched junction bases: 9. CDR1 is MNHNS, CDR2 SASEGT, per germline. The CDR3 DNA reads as TGTGCCAGCAGTACCCGCGGGACTAGGAACTACAATGAGCAGTTCTTC. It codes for CASSTRGTRNYNEQFF.

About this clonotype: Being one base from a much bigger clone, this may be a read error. The CDR3 sequence is CSPRDWAVINSPLHF. In nucleotides, the CDR3 is TGCAGTCCTAGAGATTGGGCAGTTATTAATTCACCCCTCCACTTT. The chain links TRBV20-1 to TRBJ1-6; no reliable D call. The CDR3 extends over 15 amino acids. Per the germline V gene, CDR1 is DFQATT and CDR2 is SNEGSKA (reference sequence).

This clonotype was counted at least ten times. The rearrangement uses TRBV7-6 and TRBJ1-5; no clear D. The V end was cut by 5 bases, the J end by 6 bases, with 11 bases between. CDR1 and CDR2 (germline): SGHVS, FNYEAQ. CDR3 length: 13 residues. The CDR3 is CASSPLMGQPQHF. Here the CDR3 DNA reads TGTGCCAGCAGCCCCTTGATGGGTCAGCCCCAGCATTTT.

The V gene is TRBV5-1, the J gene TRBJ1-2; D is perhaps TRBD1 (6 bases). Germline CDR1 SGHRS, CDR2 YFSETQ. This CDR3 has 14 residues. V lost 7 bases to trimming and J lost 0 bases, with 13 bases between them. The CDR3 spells CASDRDISNYGYTF. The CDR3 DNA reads TGCGCCAGCGACCGGGACATTTCTAACTATGGCTACACCTTC.

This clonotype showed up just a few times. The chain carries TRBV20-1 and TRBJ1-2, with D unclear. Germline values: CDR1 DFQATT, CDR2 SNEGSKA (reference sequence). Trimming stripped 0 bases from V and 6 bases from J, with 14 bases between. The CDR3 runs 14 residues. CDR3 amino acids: CSARDIFGGNGYTF. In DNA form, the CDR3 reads TGCAGTGCTAGAGATATCTTCGGCGGGAATGGCTACACCTTC.

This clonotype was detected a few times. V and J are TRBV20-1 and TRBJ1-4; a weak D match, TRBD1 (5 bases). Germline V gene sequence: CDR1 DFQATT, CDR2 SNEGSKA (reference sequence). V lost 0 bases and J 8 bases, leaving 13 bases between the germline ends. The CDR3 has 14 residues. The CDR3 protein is CSARDAGRAEKLFF. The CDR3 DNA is TGCAGTGCTAGAGATGCAGGGAGGGCCGAAAAACTGTTTTTT.

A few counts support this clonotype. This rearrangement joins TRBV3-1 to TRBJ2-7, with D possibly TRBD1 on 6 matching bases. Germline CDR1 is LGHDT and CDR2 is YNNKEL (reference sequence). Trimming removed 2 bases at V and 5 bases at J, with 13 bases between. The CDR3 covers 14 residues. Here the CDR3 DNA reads TGTGCCAGCAGCCAAACAGGGAAGAGCGACGAGCAGTACTTC. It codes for CASSQTGKSDEQYF.

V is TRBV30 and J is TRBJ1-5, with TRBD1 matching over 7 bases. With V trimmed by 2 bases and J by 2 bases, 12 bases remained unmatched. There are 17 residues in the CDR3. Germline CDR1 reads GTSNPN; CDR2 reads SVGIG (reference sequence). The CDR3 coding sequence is TGTGCCTGGAGTTCCGAGACAGGGTATCCGGGCAATCAGCCCCAGCATTTT. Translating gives CAWSSETGYPGNQPQHF. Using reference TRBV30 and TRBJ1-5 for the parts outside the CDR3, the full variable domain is SQTIHQWPATLVQPVGSPLSLECTVEGTSNPNLYWYRQAAGRGLQLLFYSVGIGQISSEVPQNLSASRPQDRQFILSSKKLLLSDSGFYLCAWSSETGYPGNQPQHFGDGTRLSIL.

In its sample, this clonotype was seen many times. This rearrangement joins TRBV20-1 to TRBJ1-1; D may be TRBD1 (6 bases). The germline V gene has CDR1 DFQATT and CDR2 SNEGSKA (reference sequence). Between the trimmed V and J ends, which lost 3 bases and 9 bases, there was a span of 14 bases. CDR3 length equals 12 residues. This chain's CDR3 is CSARYVGAKAFF. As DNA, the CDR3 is TGCAGTGCTAGGTACGTGGGGGCGAAAGCTTTCTTT.

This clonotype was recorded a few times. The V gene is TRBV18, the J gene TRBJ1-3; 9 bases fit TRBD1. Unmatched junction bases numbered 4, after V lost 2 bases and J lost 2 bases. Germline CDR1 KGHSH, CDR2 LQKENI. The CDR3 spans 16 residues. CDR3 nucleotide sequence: TGTGCCAGCTCACCATCCGGGACAGGGACTGGAAACACCATATATTTT. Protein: CASSPSGTGTGNTIYF.

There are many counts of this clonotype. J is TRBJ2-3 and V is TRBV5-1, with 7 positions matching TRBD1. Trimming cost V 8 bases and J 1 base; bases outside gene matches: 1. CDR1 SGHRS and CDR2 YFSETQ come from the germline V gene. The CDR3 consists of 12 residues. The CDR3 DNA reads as TGCGCCAGTACAGGGGGCACAGATACGCAGTATTTT. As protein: CASTGGTDTQYF.

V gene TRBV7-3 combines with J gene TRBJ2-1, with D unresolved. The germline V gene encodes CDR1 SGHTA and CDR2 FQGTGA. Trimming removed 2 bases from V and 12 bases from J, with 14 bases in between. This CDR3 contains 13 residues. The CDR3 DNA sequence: TGTGCCAGCAGCTTAGCTGCCATGGATGGGCAGTTCTTC. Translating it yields CASSLAAMDGQFF. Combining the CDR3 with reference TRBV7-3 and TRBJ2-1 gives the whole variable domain GAGVSQTPSNKVTEKGKYVELRCDPISGHTALYWYRQSLGQGPEFLIYFQGTGAADDSGLPNDRFFAVRPEGSVSTLKIQRTERGDSAVYLCASSLAAMDGQFFGPGTRLTVL.

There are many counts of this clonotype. As DNA, the CDR3 is TGCAGTGCTAGAGCCTCCGGAGGGGAAAAACTGTTTTTT. Encoded protein: CSARASGGEKLFF. The chain joins TRBV20-1 to TRBJ1-4; D gene ambiguous. CDR1 DFQATT and CDR2 SNEGSKA come from the germline V gene (reference sequence). The CDR3 has 13 amino acids. Trimming stripped 1 base from V and 8 bases from J, with 11 bases between.

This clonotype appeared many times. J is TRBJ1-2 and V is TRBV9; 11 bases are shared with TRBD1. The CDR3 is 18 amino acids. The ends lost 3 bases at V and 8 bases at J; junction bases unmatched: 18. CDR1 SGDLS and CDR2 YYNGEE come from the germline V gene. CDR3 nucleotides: TGTGCCAGCAGCGAGGGGGACTGGACAGGGGGCGCGGGACGCGGCTACACCTTC. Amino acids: CASSEGDWTGGAGRGYTF.